These 28 T cell receptor beta chains came from one sample sequenced in a study of regulatory T cells in long-lasting Graves disease. The time point: persistent/refractory GD, antithyroid drugs over 5 years with positive TRAb. Following extraction of RNA from PBMCs, that RNA was used to make the TCR library. Researchers made TCR beta libraries by using iRepertoire HTBI primers and running Arm-PCR on CDR3 regions. MiXCR, applied by TCRdb to the multiplex PCR reads, yields one record per CDR3 protein. Of roughly 450,000 distinct CDR3 sequences listed, about 22% were seen once; the top ten hold around 12%. The starting material was peripheral blood mononuclear cells (PBMCs), obtained when the disease was refractory, from a patient treated with antithyroid drugs. The receptors originated from a female donor with Graves disease.

The chain is built from TRBV14 and TRBJ1-1, with D unclear. Trimming removed 3 bases from V and 5 bases from J, with 10 bases in between. The CDR3 is 13 residues long. Germline CDR1 and CDR2: SGHDN and FVKESK. CDR3 in DNA: TGTGCCAGCAGCCAGATGGTGGGGACTGAAGCTTTCTTT. It codes for CASSQMVGTEAFF.

This clonotype was observed a few times. The chain is built from TRBV20-1 and TRBJ1-1, with D perhaps matching TRBD1 (6 bases). V lost 0 bases and J 3 bases, leaving 14 bases between the germline ends. Germline V gene data show CDR1 as DFQATT and CDR2 as SNEGSKA (reference sequence). CDR3 length equals 15 residues. CDR3 sequence (DNA): TGCAGTGCTAGAGAAGGAGGGGGAGGGCACACTGAAGCTTTCTTT. Its protein is CSAREGGGGHTEAFF.

The V gene is TRBV24-1, the J gene TRBJ1-1; TRBD1 aligns across 8 bases. Losses at the gene ends were 7 bases for V and 0 bases for J; bases not matched to a gene: 3. CDR1 and CDR2 from the germline V gene are KGHDR and SFDVKD. The CDR3 is 14 amino acids. The CDR3 DNA follows: TGTGCCACCAGGTCAGGGGGCCTGAACACTGAAGCTTTCTTT. Protein product: CATRSGGLNTEAFF.

The table lists this clonotype with many counts. The chain combines TRBV6-1 with TRBJ1-2; tentatively, D is TRBD1 (5 bases). V gave up 8 bases and J gave up 4 bases, with 14 bases separating them. The germline V gene has CDR1 MNHNS and CDR2 SASEGT. CDR3 length: 13 amino acids. CDR3 sequence: CASSNGAAYGYTF. The CDR3 region has the DNA TGTGCCAGCTCCAACGGGGCAGCCTATGGCTACACCTTC.

This clonotype has at least ten counts. The CDR3 coding sequence is TGTGCCAGCAGTTTTGCGGGGCAAGATAATGAAAAACTGTTTTTT. Amino acids: CASSFAGQDNEKLFF. The rearrangement links TRBV28 to TRBJ1-4; weak D call: TRBD1 (5 bases). Trimming removed 3 bases at V and 4 bases at J, with 12 bases between. Germline CDR1 and CDR2: MDHEN and SYDVKM. The CDR3 has 15 amino acids.

The sample holds many counts of this clonotype. The rearrangement uses TRBV20-1 and TRBJ2-5; D not certain. Trimming removed 3 bases from V and 5 bases from J, with 7 bases in between. CDR3 size: 11 residues. Germline V CDR1 and CDR2: DFQATT, SNEGSKA (reference sequence). CDR3: CSARVSETQYF. CDR3 DNA: TGCAGTGCTAGGGTTTCGGAGACCCAGTACTTC.

The chain uses TRBV19 and TRBJ2-2; no clear D. Deletions cut 4 bases from V and 5 bases from J, with 14 bases between. CDR3 size: 15 residues. CDR1 and CDR2 (germline): LNHDA, SQIVND (reference sequence). Here the CDR3 DNA reads TGTGCCAGTAGTAGGCCCGGGCAGCCTACCGGGGAGCTGTTTTTT. Its protein product is CASSRPGQPTGELFF.

The V call is TRBV28, the J call TRBJ2-7; possibly TRBD1 or TRBD2 for D (6 bases each). This CDR3 has 17 residues. V was cut by 5 bases and J by 0 bases, with 20 bases left in between. Germline CDR1 reads MDHEN; CDR2 reads SYDVKM. The CDR3 protein is CASSDTLRGPPSYEQYF. The CDR3, as DNA: TGTGCCAGCAGTGATACCCTCCGGGGGCCTCCCTCCTACGAGCAGTACTTC.

The rearrangement links TRBV5-1 to TRBJ1-1; tentatively, D is TRBD1 (5 bases). The ends were cut back, 4 bases at V and 7 bases at J, with 26 bases in the middle. CDR3 size: 17 residues. Germline CDR1 SGHRS, CDR2 YFSETQ. The DNA of the CDR3 is TGCGCCAGCAGCCGAGGTGGAGGGGCCGGATGGGGGGGTGAAGCTTTCTTT. Its translation: CASSRGGGAGWGGEAFF.

V usage is TRBV5-1 and J usage is TRBJ2-1; 7 positions agree with TRBD1. V trimming: 5 bases; J trimming: 10 bases; junction bases outside the gene matches: 6. The germline gives CDR1 SGHRS, CDR2 YFSETQ. There are 12 residues in the CDR3. The CDR3 nucleotides are TGCGCCAGCAGTAGTGGGACAGAAGAGCAGTTCTTC. Translated: CASSSGTEEQFF.

The chain couples TRBV27 to TRBJ2-7; D gene ambiguous. The length of the CDR3 is 12 residues. The germline gives CDR1 MNHEY, CDR2 SMNVEV (reference sequence). Trimming cost V 6 bases and J 5 bases, with 11 bases left between them. CDR3 region: CASRSLADEQYF. Written as DNA, the CDR3 is TGTGCCAGCAGGTCCCTGGCAGACGAGCAGTACTTC.

To note about this clonotype: The junction and the germline gene differ at one end; a read error may be behind it. The CDR3 sequence: CVSSYSQNQPQHF. The CDR3 DNA reads TGTGTCAGCAGTTACTCTCAGAACCAGCCCCAGCATTTT. The V gene is TRBV6-9, the J gene TRBJ1-5; D uncertain. The V gene's germline CDR1 is MNHGY and CDR2 SVAAGI. The CDR3 runs 13 residues.

This clonotype was seen more than once but under ten times. The chain has TRBV6-1 and TRBJ2-7; D is uncertain. The CDR3 contains 14 residues. Trimming left V 6 bases short and J 3 bases short, with 15 bases between. The V gene's germline CDR1 is MNHNS and CDR2 SASEGT. CDR3 sequence (DNA): TGTGCCAGCAGACCGCCTAGTCCGAGCTACGAGCAGTACTTC. Translated: CASRPPSPSYEQYF.

This clonotype has only a few counts. V gene TRBV20-1 combines with J gene TRBJ2-2, with TRBD1 identical over 8 bases. V lost 5 bases to trimming and J lost 2 bases; unmatched junction nucleotides: 7. CDR1 DFQATT and CDR2 SNEGSKA come from the germline V gene (reference sequence). CDR3 length: 15 amino acids. CDR3 sequence (DNA): TGCAGTGCTGTACCACAGGGGGGAAACACCGGGGAGCTGTTTTTT. Encoded protein: CSAVPQGGNTGELFF.

The table lists this clonotype with many counts. The chain recombines TRBV2 with TRBJ2-7; a weak D match, TRBD1 (5 bases). V lost 1 base, J lost 2 bases, and 6 bases lay in between. The germline V gene has CDR1 SNHLY and CDR2 FYNNEI. The CDR3 extends over 13 amino acids. The CDR3 DNA follows: TGTGCCAGCAGTGAAGGGGGCACCTACGAGCAGTACTTC. It translates to CASSEGGTYEQYF.

Concerning this clonotype: Since a much larger clone is just one base distant, this may be a read error. The rearrangement uses TRBV30 and TRBJ1-1; tentatively, D is TRBD1 (5 bases). The CDR3 covers 12 residues. V dropped 3 bases and J dropped 1 base, with 6 bases sitting between them. CDR1 GTSNPN and CDR2 SVGIG come from the germline V gene (reference sequence). CDR3 nucleotides: TGTGCCTGGAGGGGGGAGAACACTGAAGCTTTCTTT. Translating it yields CAWRGENTEAFF. Looking up the rest from reference TRBV30 and TRBJ1-1 gives the full variable domain: SQTIHQWPATLVQPVGSPLSLECTVEGTSNPNLYWYRQAAGRGLQLLFYSVGIGQISSEVPQNLSASRPQDRQFILSSKKLLLSDSGFYLCAWRGENTEAFFGQGTRLTVV.

The chain is built from TRBV19 and TRBJ1-1; no clear D. Looked up from germline, CDR1 is LNHDA and CDR2 is SQIVND (reference sequence). Trimming removed 4 bases at V and 3 bases at J, with 21 bases between. This CDR3 is built from 17 residues. The CDR3 spells CASSTPTLRPRDTEAFF. CDR3 in DNA: TGTGCCAGTAGTACGCCCACCCTTCGGCCGAGGGACACTGAAGCTTTCTTT.

This chain uses TRBV28 with TRBJ2-7; 9 bases are a match to TRBD2. CDR3 length equals 15 residues. The V and J ends lost 5 bases and 6 bases, in that order; junction bases with no gene match: 11. Looked up from germline, CDR1 is MDHEN and CDR2 is SYDVKM. The CDR3 DNA follows: TGTGCCAGCAGTCCGTTAGCGGGAGTGACGATCGAGCAGTACTTC. It yields the protein CASSPLAGVTIEQYF.

This clonotype was counted at least ten times. The chain's CDR3 is CASSLGAFGEAFF. CDR3 nucleotide sequence: TGTGCCAGCAGTCTTGGAGCGTTCGGTGAAGCTTTCTTT. The J gene is TRBJ1-1, the V gene TRBV28; D is ambiguous. This CDR3 region has 13 residues. Trimming took 5 bases from V and 7 from J, leaving 14 bases between them. The germline V gene encodes CDR1 MDHEN and CDR2 SYDVKM.

This chain links TRBV30 with TRBJ2-7, with 9 positions matching TRBD2. The V and J ends lost 3 bases and 0 bases, in that order; junction bases with no gene match: 6. The V gene's germline CDR1 is GTSNPN and CDR2 SVGIG (reference sequence). CDR3 length: 15 amino acids. The CDR3 sequence: CAWRGGRGSSYEQYF. The CDR3 DNA reads as TGTGCCTGGAGAGGCGGGAGGGGCTCCTCCTACGAGCAGTACTTC.

Ten or more counts support this clonotype. The DNA of the CDR3 is TGTGCCAGCAGGACACGGGACAGGAGGGCCACCGGGGAGCTGTTTTTT. Encoded protein: CASRTRDRRATGELFF. This chain connects TRBV2 to TRBJ2-2; 8 nucleotides line up with TRBD1. After removal of 6 bases from V and 4 bases from J, the junction contained 10 bases not matched to a gene. The germline V gene encodes CDR1 SNHLY and CDR2 FYNNEI. The CDR3 spans 16 residues. Drawing the rest from reference TRBV2 and TRBJ2-2, the complete variable domain is EPEVTQTPSHQVTQMGQEVILRCVPISNHLYFYWYRQILGQKVEFLVSFYNNEISEKSEIFDDQFSVERPDGSNFTLKIRSTKLEDSAMYFCASRTRDRRATGELFFGEGSRLTVL.

This clonotype was seen ten or more times. The rearrangement joins TRBV28 to TRBJ1-1; 8 positions agree with TRBD1. The J segment lost 1 base and the V segment lost 4 bases, leaving 11 bases of the junction unmatched. This CDR3 contains 17 residues. Looked up from germline, CDR1 is MDHEN and CDR2 is SYDVKM. The CDR3 nucleotides are TGTGCCAGCAGTTCCATCGCACAGGGGGGTTGGAACACTGAAGCTTTCTTT. Translation: CASSSIAQGGWNTEAFF.

The table lists this clonotype with many counts. This rearrangement joins TRBV7-2 to TRBJ1-2, with 7 nucleotides matching TRBD1. Germline trimming cut 3 bases from V and 8 bases from J; bases unmatched to any gene: 6. Germline CDR1 and CDR2: SGHTA and FQGNSA. The CDR3 totals 13 residues. The CDR3 DNA sequence: TGTGCCAGCAGCTTGGACGGACAGGCCGGCTACACCTTC. Translating it yields CASSLDGQAGYTF.

This clonotype was seen a few times. This chain joins TRBV28 and TRBJ1-1; D is ambiguous. V shed 6 bases and J shed 6 bases, with 20 bases lying between them. There are 15 residues in the CDR3. Per the germline V gene, CDR1 is MDHEN and CDR2 is SYDVKM. The DNA of the CDR3 is TGTGCCAGCAGCCCCATGGGGATTTCTTCGGCTGAAGCTTTCTTT. This encodes CASSPMGISSAEAFF.

This clonotype was observed a few times. The chain links TRBV12-3 or TRBV12-4 to TRBJ2-2, with TRBD2 matching over 7 bases. Trimming cost V 7 bases and J 2 bases; bases outside gene matches: 10. The CDR3 is made up of 16 amino acids. The CDR3 DNA sequence: TGTGCCAGCACTATCGGGGGGAGGGCCAACACCGGGGAGCTGTTTTTT. Protein: CASTIGGRANTGELFF.

The genes are TRBV20-1 and TRBJ1-6; D unresolved. V dropped 1 base and J dropped 7 bases, with 14 bases sitting between them. CDR3 length: 15 amino acids. Germline V lookup: CDR1 DFQATT, CDR2 SNEGSKA (reference sequence). Written as DNA, the CDR3 is TGCAGTGCTAGAGTGCCCGGCGGCGGGAATTCACCCCTCCACTTT. It codes for CSARVPGGGNSPLHF.

This clonotype was counted between two and nine times. The V gene is TRBV5-1, the J gene TRBJ1-3; D is unclear. The CDR3 sequence is 13 residues long. CDR1 is SGHRS, CDR2 YFSETQ, per germline. Deletions cut 1 base from V and 3 bases from J, with 5 bases between. CDR3 residues: CASSLHDGNTIYF. DNA for the CDR3: TGCGCCAGCAGCTTGCATGATGGAAACACCATATATTTT.

This chain joins TRBV11-2 and TRBJ2-7; D possibly corresponds to TRBD2 (6 bases). V dropped 3 bases and J dropped 1 base, with 10 bases sitting between them. The CDR3 is 14 amino acids. Germline V gives CDR1 SGHAT, CDR2 FQNNGV. Written as DNA, the CDR3 is TGTGCCAGCAGCTTTTTAGCGGATTCCTACGAGCAGTACTTC. Amino acid sequence: CASSFLADSYEQYF.